This T cell receptor beta chain is drawn from a study of T cell responses to AZD1222 COVID-19 vaccine. Points from the study as a whole: In a largely white British group with more females than males, clonal diversity was possibly underestimated. Spike-specific TCRs gained breadth and depth after people received two AZD1222 doses. Seropositive status at baseline applied to only 5 to 7 AZD1222 recipients. Repertoires were obtained only post-peak T cell response.

The assay was immunoSEQ multiplex PCR, and TCRdb's table has in-frame clones only and misses some. The profile covers roughly 40,000 clones, with 88% appearing a single time and approximately 27% taken by the ten largest. On this clone: Its antigen is undetermined.

Trimming took 3 bases from V and 11 from J, leaving 8 bases between them. The CDR3 totals 12 residues. The source material was peripheral blood, sampled 28 days after the second dose of the MenACWY control vaccine. The TCR originated in an adult who received the MenACWY meningococcal vaccine as a control. The chain combines TRBV12-3 or TRBV12-4 with TRBJ1-6, with D hard to call. Here the CDR3 reads CASSFGVTPLHF. The DNA for the CDR3 is TGTGCCAGCAGTTTCGGCGTAACACCCCTCCACTTT.